Detailed here is one T cell receptor beta chain. The record originates from a study of blood T cell repertoires in COVID-19. In the authors' workflow: Scientists estimated how many nucleated cells there were by amplifying reference gene primers. Here immunoSEQ multiplex PCR was the method, and the copy in TCRdb shows in-frame clones only, minus some. The V and J calls and the clone size are those of that table, but D and trimming were determined from the DNA. The table lists 88,000 or so clones, 70% to 80% of them singletons. Unmatched junction bases numbered 7, after V lost 5 bases and J lost 0 bases. CDR1 is SGHTA and CDR2 is FQGNSA in the germline V gene. The CDR3 contains 17 residues.

V is TRBV7-2 and J is TRBJ2-6; TRBD1 matches 7 bases. The source material was peripheral blood. The TCR sequence derives from a human donor in a cohort sampled during active COVID-19. CDR3: CASSQRGQSSGANVLTF. CDR3 bases: TGTGCCAGCAGCCAAAGGGGACAGAGCTCTGGGGCCAACGTCCTGACTTTC.